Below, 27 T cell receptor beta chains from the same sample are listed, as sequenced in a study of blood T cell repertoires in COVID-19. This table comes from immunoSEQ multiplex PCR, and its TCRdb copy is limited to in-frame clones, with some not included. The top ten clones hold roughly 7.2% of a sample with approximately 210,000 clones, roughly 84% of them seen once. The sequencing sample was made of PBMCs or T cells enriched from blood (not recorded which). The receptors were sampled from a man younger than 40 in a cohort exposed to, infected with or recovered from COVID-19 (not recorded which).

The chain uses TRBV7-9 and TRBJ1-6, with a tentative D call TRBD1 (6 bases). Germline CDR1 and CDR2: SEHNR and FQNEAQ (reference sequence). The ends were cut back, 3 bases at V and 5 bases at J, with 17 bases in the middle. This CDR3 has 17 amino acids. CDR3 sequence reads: CASSFGQTLINNSPLHF. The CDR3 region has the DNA TGTGCCAGCAGCTTCGGACAGACCTTAATAAATAATTCACCCCTCCACTTT. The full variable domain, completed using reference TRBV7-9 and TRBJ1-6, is DTGVSQNPRHKITKRGQNVTFRCDPISEHNRLYWYRQTLGQGPEFLTYFQNEAQLEKSRLLSDRFSAERPKGSFSTLEIQRTEQGDSAMYLCASSFGQTLINNSPLHFGNGTRLTVT.

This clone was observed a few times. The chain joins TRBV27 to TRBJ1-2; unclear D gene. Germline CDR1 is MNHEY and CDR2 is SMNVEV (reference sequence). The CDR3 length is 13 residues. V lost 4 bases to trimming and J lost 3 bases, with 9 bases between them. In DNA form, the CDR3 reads TGTGCCAGCAGTTCGGGAGGGTACTATGGCTACACCTTC. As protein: CASSSGGYYGYTF.

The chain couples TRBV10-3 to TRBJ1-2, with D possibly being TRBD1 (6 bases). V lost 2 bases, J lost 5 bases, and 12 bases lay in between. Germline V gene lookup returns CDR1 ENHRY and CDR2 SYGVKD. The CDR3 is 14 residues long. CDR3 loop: CAISEGGAGYGYTF. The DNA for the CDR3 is TGTGCCATCAGTGAGGGGGGGGCTGGTTATGGCTACACCTTC.

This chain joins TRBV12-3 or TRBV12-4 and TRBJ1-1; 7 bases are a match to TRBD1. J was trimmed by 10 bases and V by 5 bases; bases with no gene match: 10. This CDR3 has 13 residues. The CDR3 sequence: CASSPYLGQRAFF. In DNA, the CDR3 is TGTGCCAGCAGTCCATACTTGGGACAGCGAGCTTTCTTT.

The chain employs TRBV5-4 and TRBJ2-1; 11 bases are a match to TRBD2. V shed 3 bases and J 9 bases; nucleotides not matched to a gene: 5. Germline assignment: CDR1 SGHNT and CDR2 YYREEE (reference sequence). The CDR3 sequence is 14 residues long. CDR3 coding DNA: TGTGCCAGCAGCTCAAGACTAGCGGGACGTGAGCAGTTCTTC. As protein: CASSSRLAGREQFF.

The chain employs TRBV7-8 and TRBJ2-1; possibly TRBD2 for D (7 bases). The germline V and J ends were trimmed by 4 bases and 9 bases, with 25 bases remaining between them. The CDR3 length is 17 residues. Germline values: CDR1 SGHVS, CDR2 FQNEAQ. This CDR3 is CASSSIGGGVNTGEQFF. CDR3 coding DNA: TGTGCCAGCAGCTCTATTGGGGGGGGCGTTAACACCGGTGAGCAGTTCTTC.

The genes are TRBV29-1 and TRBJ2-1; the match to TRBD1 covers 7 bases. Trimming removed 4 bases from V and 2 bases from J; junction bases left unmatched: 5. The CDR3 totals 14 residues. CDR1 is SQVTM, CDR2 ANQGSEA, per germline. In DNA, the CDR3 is TGCAGCGTTGTTAGCCAGGGGGCCTACAATGAGCAGTTCTTC. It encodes CSVVSQGAYNEQFF.

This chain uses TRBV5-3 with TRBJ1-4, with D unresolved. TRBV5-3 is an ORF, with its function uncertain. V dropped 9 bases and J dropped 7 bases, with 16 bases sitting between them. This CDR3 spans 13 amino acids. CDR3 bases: TGTGCCATTGACTTAAGATGTCGTGAAAAACTGTTTTTT. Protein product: CAIDLRCREKLFF.

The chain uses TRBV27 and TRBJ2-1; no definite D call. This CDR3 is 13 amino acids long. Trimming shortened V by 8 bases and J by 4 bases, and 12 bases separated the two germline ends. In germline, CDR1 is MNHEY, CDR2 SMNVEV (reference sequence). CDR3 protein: CASRNSPYNEQFF. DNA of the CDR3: TGTGCCAGCCGGAACAGCCCATACAATGAGCAGTTCTTC.

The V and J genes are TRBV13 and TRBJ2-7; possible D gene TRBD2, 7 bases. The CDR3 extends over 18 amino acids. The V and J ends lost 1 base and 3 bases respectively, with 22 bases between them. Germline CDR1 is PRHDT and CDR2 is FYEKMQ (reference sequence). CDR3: CASSLDLWGGGSDYEQYF. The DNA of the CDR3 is TGTGCCAGCAGCTTAGACCTCTGGGGGGGCGGGAGTGACTACGAGCAGTACTTC.

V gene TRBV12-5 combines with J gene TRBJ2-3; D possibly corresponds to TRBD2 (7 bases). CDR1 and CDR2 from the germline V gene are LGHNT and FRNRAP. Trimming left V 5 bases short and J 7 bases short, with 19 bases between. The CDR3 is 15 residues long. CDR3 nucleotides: TGTGCTAGTGGTCCTGGGGGGGCTCGGGGGTATACGCAGTATTTT. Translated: CASGPGGARGYTQYF.

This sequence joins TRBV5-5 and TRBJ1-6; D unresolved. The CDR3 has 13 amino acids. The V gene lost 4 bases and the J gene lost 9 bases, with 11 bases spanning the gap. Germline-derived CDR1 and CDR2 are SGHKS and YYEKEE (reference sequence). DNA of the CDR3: TGTGCCAGCAGCCCGCCCCCGGGTTCACCCCTCCACTTT. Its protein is CASSPPPGSPLHF.

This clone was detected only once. CDR3 DNA sequence: TGTGCCAGCAGTGAATCAGGGGGCGCCCCTAACTATGGCTACACCTTC. It codes for CASSESGGAPNYGYTF. This chain connects TRBV28 to TRBJ1-2, with 8 bases matching TRBD1. Germline V CDR1 and CDR2: MDHEN, SYDVKM. V trimming: 5 bases; J trimming: 0 bases; junction bases outside the gene matches: 8. The CDR3 has 16 residues.

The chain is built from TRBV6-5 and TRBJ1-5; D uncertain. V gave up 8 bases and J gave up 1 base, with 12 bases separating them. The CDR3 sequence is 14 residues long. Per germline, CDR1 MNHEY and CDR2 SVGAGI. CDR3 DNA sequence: TGTGCCAGCTGTACCACTCTCAGCAATCAGCCCCAGCATTTT. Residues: CASCTTLSNQPQHF.

The CDR3 nucleotides are TGTGCCAGCAGTCTGGGACAGGGGGCGCGAAGTGGCTATGGCTACACCTTC. Amino acid sequence: CASSLGQGARSGYGYTF. The chain uses TRBV28 and TRBJ1-2, with 12 nucleotides matching TRBD1. Germline V lookup: CDR1 MDHEN, CDR2 SYDVKM. V lost 5 bases, J lost 4 bases, and 11 bases stayed unmatched. This CDR3 comprises 17 residues.

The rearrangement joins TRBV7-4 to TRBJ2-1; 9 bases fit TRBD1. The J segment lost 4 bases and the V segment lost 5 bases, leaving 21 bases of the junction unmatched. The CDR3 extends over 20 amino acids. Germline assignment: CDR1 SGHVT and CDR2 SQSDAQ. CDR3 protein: CASSRGAGTGITYPYNEQFF. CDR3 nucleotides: TGTGCCAGCAGCCGGGGGGCCGGGACAGGGATCACCTACCCTTACAATGAGCAGTTCTTC.

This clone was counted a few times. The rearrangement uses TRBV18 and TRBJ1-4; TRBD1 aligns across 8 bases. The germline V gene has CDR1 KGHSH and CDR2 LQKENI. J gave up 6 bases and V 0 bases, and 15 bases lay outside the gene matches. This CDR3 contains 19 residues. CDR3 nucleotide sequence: TGTGCCAGCTCACCACCGTCCGGGACAGGCCTCGTGAGGGATGAAAAACTGTTTTTT. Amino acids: CASSPPSGTGLVRDEKLFF.

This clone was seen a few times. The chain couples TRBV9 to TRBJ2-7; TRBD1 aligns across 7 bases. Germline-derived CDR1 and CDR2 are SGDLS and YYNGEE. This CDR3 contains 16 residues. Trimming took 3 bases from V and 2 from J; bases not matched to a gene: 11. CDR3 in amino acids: CASSAVPWDSPYEQYF. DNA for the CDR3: TGTGCCAGCAGCGCGGTACCTTGGGACAGCCCCTACGAGCAGTACTTC.

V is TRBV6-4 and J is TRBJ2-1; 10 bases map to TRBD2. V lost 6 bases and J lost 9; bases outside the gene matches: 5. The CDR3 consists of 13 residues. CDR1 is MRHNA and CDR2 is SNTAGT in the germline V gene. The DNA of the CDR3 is TGTGCCAGCAGCGGGACTAGCGAAAGTGAGCAGTTCTTC. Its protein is CASSGTSESEQFF.

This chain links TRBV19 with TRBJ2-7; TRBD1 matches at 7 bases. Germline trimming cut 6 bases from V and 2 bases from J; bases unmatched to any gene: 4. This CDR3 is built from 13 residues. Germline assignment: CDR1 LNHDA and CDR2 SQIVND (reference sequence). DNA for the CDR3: TGTGCCAGTAGCCCTGACAGGGCCTACGAGCAGTACTTC. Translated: CASSPDRAYEQYF.

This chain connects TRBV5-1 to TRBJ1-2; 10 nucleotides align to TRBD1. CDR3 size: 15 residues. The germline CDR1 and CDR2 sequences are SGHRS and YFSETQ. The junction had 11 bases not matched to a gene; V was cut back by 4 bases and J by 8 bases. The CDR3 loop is CASSPPGTGVAGYTF. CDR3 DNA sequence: TGCGCCAGCAGCCCCCCCGGGACAGGGGTTGCCGGCTACACCTTC.

The CDR3 sequence: CASSRTVDTEAFF. CDR3 sequence (DNA): TGTGCCAGCAGTAGGACAGTAGACACTGAAGCTTTCTTT. This sequence joins TRBV6-6 and TRBJ1-1, with D perhaps TRBD1 (6 bases). The CDR3 is made up of 13 amino acids. Trimming shortened V by 5 bases and J by 3 bases, and 10 bases separated the two germline ends. CDR1 MNHNY and CDR2 SVGAGI come from the germline V gene (reference sequence).

The CDR3 loop is CASSVAGTGISNYGYTF. The CDR3 region has the DNA TGTGCCAGCAGCGTAGCGGGGACAGGGATATCTAACTATGGCTACACCTTC. J is TRBJ1-2 and V is TRBV9, with 9 bases aligning to TRBD1. This CDR3 is 17 amino acids long. Germline V gene data show CDR1 as SGDLS and CDR2 as YYNGEE. Losses at the gene ends were 0 bases for V and 0 bases for J; bases not matched to a gene: 6.

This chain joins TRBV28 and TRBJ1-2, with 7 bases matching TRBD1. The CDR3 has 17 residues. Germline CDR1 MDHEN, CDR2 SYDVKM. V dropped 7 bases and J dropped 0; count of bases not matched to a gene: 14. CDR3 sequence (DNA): TGTGCCAGCAAGACGACAGGGCCAACCGACCCTAACTATGGCTACACCTTC. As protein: CASKTTGPTDPNYGYTF.

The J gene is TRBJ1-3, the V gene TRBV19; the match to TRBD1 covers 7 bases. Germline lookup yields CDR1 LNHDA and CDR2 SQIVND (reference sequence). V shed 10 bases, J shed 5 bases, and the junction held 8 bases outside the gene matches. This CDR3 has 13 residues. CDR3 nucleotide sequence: TGTGCCACAGGTGGAGGGGGCCGAAACACCATATATTTT. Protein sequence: CATGGGGRNTIYF.

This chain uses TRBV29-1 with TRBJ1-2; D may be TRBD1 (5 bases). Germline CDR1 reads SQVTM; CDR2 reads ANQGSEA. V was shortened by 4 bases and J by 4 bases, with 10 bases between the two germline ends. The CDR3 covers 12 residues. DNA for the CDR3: TGCAGCGTTGCGGACACCAGCTATGGCTACACCTTC. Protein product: CSVADTSYGYTF.

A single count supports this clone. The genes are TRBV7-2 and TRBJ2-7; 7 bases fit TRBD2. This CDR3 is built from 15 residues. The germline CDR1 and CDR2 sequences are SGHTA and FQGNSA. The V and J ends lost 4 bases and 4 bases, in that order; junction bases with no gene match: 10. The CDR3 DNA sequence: TGTGCCAGCAGCTCGCCAGGGAGGGCCCGGTACGAGCAGTACTTC. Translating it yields CASSSPGRARYEQYF.